This T cell receptor beta chain was captured in a study of control samples from healthy donors and cancer patients (TCRdb year 2020). CDR1 and CDR2, per the germline V gene (reference sequence), are LNHDA and SQIVND. V gives up 9 bases and J gives up 0 bases, and the segment between their germline ends measures 14 bases. The CDR3 numbers 14 residues from cysteine through phenylalanine. Only the CDR3 DNA is retained, 42 bases long and in frame from the first base. Libraries were prepared through the immunoSEQ multiplex PCR assay. In TCRdb, the immuneACCESS table is reduced to in-frame sequences with V and J assigned. These tables do not hold every clone; where another copy was compared, an unresolved V gene accounts for under half, and the others remain unexplained. This sample holds about 170,000 clones; 80% to 95% were observed only once. The biggest ten clones account for 4.1% of the sample. Notes on this clone: The specificity of this receptor is unknown. Nothing much larger sits one base from this clone, and base qualities are not available.

The origin of this receptor is an older woman in good health. What was sequenced was blood. The chain employs TRBV19 and TRBJ1-1; TRBD1 might be the D gene, on 5 matching bases. The CDR3 corresponds to CASKTGTVNTEAFF. The bases read TGTGCCAGCAAAACCGGGACGGTGAACACTGAAGCTTTCTTT.